This TCR beta chain was found in a study of T cell responses to AZD1222 COVID-19 vaccine (dated by TCRdb to 2020 to 2023). Notes on the research overall: TCR sequencing covered some 250 trial participants: about 210 given two doses of AZD1222 and approximately 26 given two doses of MenACWY control vaccine. Trial participants were enrolled into age subgroups of 18-55, 56-69 and 70-plus years, which contained approximately 150, 28 and 58 TCR-sequenced participants, respectively.

The sample's time point label, decoded: about 28 days (+/-7) after the second vaccine dose. Because spike-specific TCR depth and breadth did not differ between the two schedules, AZD1222 recipients who got a second dose at roughly 4 weeks were pooled with those who got a second dose at roughly 12 weeks. Vaccinee samples were obtained from the UK trials COV001 and COV002, which included a single-blind randomized controlled phase 2/3 trial of AZD1222 (ChAdOx1 nCoV-19) in healthy adults. Trial participant PBMC samples were collected at day 0 and day 28 after the second dose for TCRbeta chain sequencing. From a lookup of the germline V gene, CDR1 and CDR2 are SGHVS and FQNEAQ. Trimming takes 2 bases from V and 5 bases from J, and the germline ends sit 10 bases apart. The CDR3, cysteine through phenylalanine, is 14 amino acids long. The only DNA kept is the CDR3, 42 bases in frame from the first base.

The CDR3 regions of human TCRbeta chains were subjected to immunosequencing. Per the source publication's procedure: Repertoire TCRs were checked for matches against a reference library of SARS-CoV-2-specific TCRs that had been generated using the MIRA antigen-specificity platform. Breadth meant the fraction of unique TCRs that were SARS-CoV-2-associated, whereas depth meant the fraction of total T cells that were SARS-CoV-2-associated. Using the MIRA data, every spike-specific TCR was mapped to the spike region that the TCR reacted to and assigned to either a CD4 or a CD8 class. Log10-transformed breadth and depth values were compared by one-way ANOVA with Sidak's multiple comparisons tests. TCRdb obtained this table from immuneACCESS and retained in-frame rearrangements with V and J assigned. These tables miss some clones; where compared with another copy, unresolved V genes account for less than half of the shortfall, and the remainder is unexplained. The D gene and trimming were derived from the DNA, and the V and J assignments and clone size from that table. This sample comprises some 120,000 clones, approximately 86% of them detected only once. Over 2.5% of the sample is in the top ten clones.

About this clone itself: The antigen this receptor binds is unknown. Qualities for individual bases were not recorded, and no much larger clone is one base off.

Findings and caveats that apply to the study as a whole: Epitopes outside the regions mutated in the B.1.351 and B.1.1.7 variants were reportedly recognized by nearly half of the unique spike-specific TCRs. Because no day 14 peak-response samples were available, repertoires were characterized only after the peak T cell response. Most participants were white British and females outnumbered males, and the authors suggested that clonal diversity may have been underestimated. Conclusions about previously exposed vaccinees are limited because only a handful of AZD1222 recipients were SARS-CoV-2 seropositive at baseline. The 56-69-year group was small, and its depth increase did not reach significance, likely because of low power. Vaccine-associated CD4 TCRs spanned the whole spike protein, with dominant responses in regions 160-218 and 743-854. Spike-specific TCR breadth and depth rose significantly after two AZD1222 doses compared with day 0 and with MenACWY recipients.

This clonotype was obtained from an adult who received the AZD1222 COVID-19 vaccine. The chain is made from TRBV7-8 and TRBJ2-1; the D gene is unclear. The sequencing here drew on peripheral blood, taken 28 days after the second AZD1222 dose. The CDR3 reads CASSLWVGNNEQFF. The DNA sequence is given as TGTGCCAGCAGCTTATGGGTCGGAAACAATGAGCAGTTCTTC.